What follows are 15 T cell receptor beta chains derived from one specimen sequenced in a study of T cells in Graves' hyperthyroidism and ophthalmopathy. Researchers amplified the TCR beta CDR3 regions from RNA transcripts. Using the HTBI primer set, a first-round RT-PCR was run on the TCR CDR3. TCRdb re-analysed the multiplex PCR reads in MiXCR, keeping a single row per CDR3 protein. This table has about 37,000 distinct CDR3 sequences, approximately 52% appearing once. Specimen: blood. These receptors were taken from a middle-aged man with Graves' ophthalmopathy.

The rearrangement uses TRBV20-1 and TRBJ1-2; D gene ambiguous. V gave up 6 bases and J gave up 0 bases, with 8 bases separating them. CDR3 size: 12 residues. CDR1 is DFQATT and CDR2 is SNEGSKA in the germline V gene (reference sequence). The CDR3 reads CSAGGTNYGYTF. The CDR3 coding sequence is TGCAGTGCGGGCGGGACTAACTATGGCTACACCTTC.

This clonotype was found many times. The chain joins TRBV9 to TRBJ2-3; 12 bases are shared with TRBD2. The CDR3 length is 16 residues. Unmatched junction bases numbered 3, after V lost 3 bases and J lost 1 base. Germline V gene data show CDR1 as SGDLS and CDR2 as YYNGEE. CDR3 sequence reads: CASSERTSGGTDTQYF. The CDR3 DNA follows: TGTGCCAGCAGCGAGAGGACTAGCGGGGGCACAGATACGCAGTATTTT.

About this clonotype: Since a much larger clone is just one base distant, this may be a read error. The V gene is TRBV12-2, the J gene TRBJ2-7. TRBV12-2 is a pseudogene locus. There are 15 residues in the CDR3. CDR3 sequence (DNA): TGTGCAAGTCGCTTAGGGGTGGTATGCTCCTACGAGCAGTACTTC. Protein sequence: CASRLGVVCSYEQYF.

This clonotype has ten or more counts. The CDR3 DNA is TGCGCCAGCGGCGTTAGCGGGAGCAGCACCGGGGAGCTGTTTTTT. Its protein is CASGVSGSSTGELFF. The V and J genes are TRBV5-1 and TRBJ2-2; TRBD2 matches 9 bases. The J segment lost 4 bases and the V segment lost 7 bases, leaving 8 bases of the junction unmatched. This CDR3 is built from 15 residues. Germline V CDR1 and CDR2: SGHRS, YFSETQ. Full variable domain (remainder filled in from reference TRBV5-1 and TRBJ2-2): KAGVTQTPRYLIKTRGQQVTLSCSPISGHRSVSWYQQTPGQGLQFLFEYFSETQRNKGNFPGRFSGRQFSNSRSEMNVSTLELGDSALYLCASGVSGSSTGELFFGEGSRLTVL.

As regards this clonotype: Being one base from a much bigger clone, this may be a read error. Here the CDR3 omits its conserved ending phenylalanine or tryptophan, so a read error is the likely source. CDR3 in amino acids: CASSPGLAGARGELFL. The CDR3 bases are TGTGCCAGCAGCCCAGGACTAGCGGGCGCCCGAGGGGAGCTGTTTTTG. The V call is TRBV28, the J call TRBJ2-2; 11 nucleotides line up with TRBD2. This CDR3 contains 16 residues. Germline lookup yields CDR1 MDHEN and CDR2 SYDVKM. The V and J ends lost 6 bases and 8 bases, in that order; junction bases with no gene match: 11.

This clonotype occurred once. This rearrangement joins TRBV29-1 to TRBJ1-5; 7 nucleotides match TRBD1. Germline CDR1 and CDR2: SQVTM and ANQGSEA. The CDR3 sequence is 14 residues long. The CDR3 protein is CSLGGPGSNQPQHF. CDR3 sequence (DNA): TGCAGTTTAGGGGGCCCTGGTTCCAATCAGCCCCAGCATTTT.

This clonotype came up many times. The gene calls are TRBV19 and TRBJ2-1; D could derive from TRBD1 or TRBD2 (5 bases each). The CDR3 is 16 amino acids. V was shortened by 6 bases and J by 4 bases, with 19 bases between the two germline ends. Per germline, CDR1 LNHDA and CDR2 SQIVND (reference sequence). CDR3 bases: TGTGCCAGTAGGGAAACCGGGACCAGAAATTACAATGAGCAGTTCTTC. This codes for CASRETGTRNYNEQFF.

This chain links TRBV7-3 with TRBJ2-3; perhaps TRBD1 as D (6 bases). Between the trimmed V and J ends, which lost 2 bases and 0 bases, there was a span of 9 bases. This CDR3 is 15 amino acids long. In germline, CDR1 is SGHTA, CDR2 FQGTGA. This chain's CDR3 is CASSLQGISTDTQYF. CDR3 sequence (DNA): TGTGCCAGCAGCTTACAGGGGATAAGCACAGATACGCAGTATTTT.

The chain combines TRBV2 with TRBJ2-3; either TRBD1 or TRBD2 may fit D (6 bases each). Looked up from germline, CDR1 is SNHLY and CDR2 is FYNNEI. This CDR3 spans 13 amino acids. The DNA of the CDR3 is TGTGCTACCGAGGGGGGAAGCACAGATACGCAGTATTTT. Its protein is CATEGGSTDTQYF.

V and J are TRBV7-3 and TRBJ2-1, with 12 bases fitting TRBD2. The length of the CDR3 is 14 residues. Germline V lookup: CDR1 SGHTA, CDR2 FQGTGA. Unmatched junction bases numbered 4, after V lost 5 bases and J lost 8 bases. The CDR3 nucleotides read TGTGCCAGCAGCCCTAGCGGGGGGGCCCATGAGCAGTTCTTC. Translated: CASSPSGGAHEQFF. The full variable domain, with the rest looked up from reference TRBV7-3 and TRBJ2-1, is GAGVSQTPSNKVTEKGKYVELRCDPISGHTALYWYRQSLGQGPEFLIYFQGTGAADDSGLPNDRFFAVRPEGSVSTLKIQRTERGDSAVYLCASSPSGGAHEQFFGPGTRLTVL.

The V gene is TRBV10-3, the J gene TRBJ2-1, with TRBD2 as a possible D gene (5 bases). From germline, CDR1 is ENHRY and CDR2 SYGVKD. This CDR3 spans 13 amino acids. The germline V and J ends were trimmed by 10 bases and 0 bases, with 10 bases remaining between them. CDR3 amino acids: CATSFGSYNEQFF. CDR3 nucleotide sequence: TGTGCCACTAGCTTTGGCTCCTACAATGAGCAGTTCTTC.

This clonotype was detected many times. J is TRBJ2-1 and V is TRBV28, with a tentative D call TRBD2 (7 bases). Trimming left V 1 base short and J 6 bases short, with 13 bases between. This CDR3 contains 15 residues. The V gene's germline CDR1 is MDHEN and CDR2 SYDVKM. The CDR3 sequence: CASSLFGRGINEQFF. The CDR3 bases are TGTGCCAGCAGTTTATTTGGGAGGGGGATCAATGAGCAGTTCTTC.

This clonotype was seen ten or more times. The CDR3: CASSERPSGGGETQYF. CDR3 coding DNA: TGTGCCAGCAGTGAGAGGCCTAGCGGGGGCGGCGAGACCCAGTACTTC. V and J are TRBV2 and TRBJ2-5, with 10 bases lining up with TRBD2. From germline, CDR1 is SNHLY and CDR2 FYNNEI. The CDR3 is made up of 16 amino acids. Trimming cost V 3 bases and J 5 bases; bases outside gene matches: 9. Full variable domain (outside the CDR3, taken from reference TRBV2 and TRBJ2-5): EPEVTQTPSHQVTQMGQEVILRCVPISNHLYFYWYRQILGQKVEFLVSFYNNEISEKSEIFDDQFSVERPDGSNFTLKIRSTKLEDSAMYFCASSERPSGGGETQYFGPGTRLLVL.

This clonotype was recorded only once. V is TRBV7-9 and J is TRBJ2-7; TRBD1 matches 7 bases. The CDR3 loop spans 14 amino acids. Unmatched junction bases numbered 4, after V lost 5 bases and J lost 0 bases. The germline V gene has CDR1 SEHNR and CDR2 FQNEAQ (reference sequence). CDR3 residues: CASSEGTASYEQYF. The CDR3 nucleotides read TGTGCCAGCAGCGAAGGGACAGCCTCCTACGAGCAGTACTTC.

V and J are TRBV7-6 and TRBJ2-3; D assignment may be TRBD1 or TRBD2 (5 bases each). V shed 3 bases and J shed 13 bases, with 11 bases lying between them. CDR1 is SGHVS and CDR2 is FNYEAQ in the germline V gene. The CDR3 runs to 11 residues. CDR3 nucleotides: TGTGCCAGCAGCTTTGGACTCAGGGAGTATTTT. Translating gives CASSFGLREYF.